These 2 T cell receptor beta chains share one sample of origin, sequenced in a study of blood T cells in healthy people across ages. A sample-barcoded 5' primer and a J-beta primer mix were used in a second PCR of roughly 7 to 11 cycles. One entry per CDR3 protein results from TCRdb running MiXCR on the 5' RACE reads. The sample includes 600,000 to 800,000 distinct CDR3 sequences, around 21% of them seen just once. The sample was blood. The source is a man between 70 and 80 years old in good health.

This clonotype was observed a few times. The chain has TRBV7-6 and TRBJ2-1, with 7 bases fitting TRBD2. V lost 1 base to trimming and J lost 9 bases; unmatched junction nucleotides: 6. The CDR3 runs 14 residues. Germline CDR1 reads SGHVS; CDR2 reads FNYEAQ. The CDR3 is CASSLDGPGGEQFF. DNA of the CDR3: TGTGCCAGCAGCTTAGACGGGCCGGGGGGTGAGCAGTTCTTC.

This rearrangement joins TRBV11-2 to TRBJ2-1, with D possibly matching TRBD1 (5 bases). CDR3 length: 12 residues. V was pared by 5 bases and J by 11 bases, with 13 bases between. Per the germline V gene, CDR1 is SGHAT and CDR2 is FQNNGV. The CDR3 region is CASSPSQGKQFF. In DNA, the CDR3 is TGTGCCAGCAGCCCGAGCCAGGGTAAGCAGTTCTTC.